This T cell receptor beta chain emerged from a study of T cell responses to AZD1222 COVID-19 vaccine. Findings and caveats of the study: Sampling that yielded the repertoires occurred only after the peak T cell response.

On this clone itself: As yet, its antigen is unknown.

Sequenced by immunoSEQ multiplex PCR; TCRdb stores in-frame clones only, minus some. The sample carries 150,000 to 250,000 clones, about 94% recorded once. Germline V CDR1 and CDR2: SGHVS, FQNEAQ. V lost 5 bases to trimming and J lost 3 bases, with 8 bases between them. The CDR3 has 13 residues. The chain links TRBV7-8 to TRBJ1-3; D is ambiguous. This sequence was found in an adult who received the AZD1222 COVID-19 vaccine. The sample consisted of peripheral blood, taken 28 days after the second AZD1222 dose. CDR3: CASSLGFGNTIYF. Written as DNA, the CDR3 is TGTGCCAGCAGCCTAGGGTTTGGAAACACCATATATTTT.